Presented here are 20 T cell receptor beta chains from one specimen sequenced in a study of glioma-infiltrating T cells after dendritic cell vaccination (dated by TCRdb to the mid-2010s). Libraries were prepared through the immunoSEQ multiplex PCR assay. In TCRdb, the immuneACCESS table is reduced to in-frame sequences with V and J assigned. These tables do not hold every clone; where another copy was compared, an unresolved V gene accounts for under half, and the others remain unexplained. The sample table holds roughly 90,000 clones, of which more than 75% were seen once. The top ten clonotypes cover approximately 14% of the sample. Here the sequenced sample was blood, taken before dendritic cell vaccination. These receptors were collected from a human donor with glioblastoma.

The chain uses TRBV6-1 and TRBJ2-4; 7 bases agree with TRBD1. Germline V CDR1 and CDR2: MNHNS, SASEGT. The CDR3 spans 14 residues. The trim removed 3 bases at V and 7 bases at J, leaving 6 bases unmatched. In nucleotides, the CDR3 is TGTGCCAGCAGTGAGGGGACAGCGGCGAACATTCAGTACTTC. Its translation: CASSEGTAANIQYF.

This chain uses TRBV5-4 with TRBJ1-5; 8 bases align to TRBD1. V lost 3 bases and J lost 5; bases outside the gene matches: 1. Germline lookup yields CDR1 SGHNT and CDR2 YYREEE (reference sequence). The CDR3 spans 13 residues. The CDR3 is CASSWGQDQPQHF. The CDR3 nucleotides are TGTGCCAGCAGCTGGGGACAGGATCAGCCCCAGCATTTT. Full variable domain (outside the CDR3, taken from reference TRBV5-4 and TRBJ1-5): ETGVTQSPTHLIKTRGQQVTLRCSSQSGHNTVSWYQQALGQGPQFIFQYYREEENGRGNFPPRFSGLQFPNYSSELNVNALELDDSALYLCASSWGQDQPQHFGDGTRLSIL.

This chain links TRBV4-1 with TRBJ1-2, with 7 positions matching TRBD1. The V and J ends lost 6 bases and 0 bases, in that order; junction bases with no gene match: 10. The V gene's germline CDR1 is MGHRA and CDR2 YSYEKL. CDR3 length: 16 residues. CDR3 nucleotide sequence: TGCGCCAGCAGTTCGGTGACAGGGACAGCTAACTATGGCTACACCTTC. Its protein is CASSSVTGTANYGYTF.

This sequence joins TRBV10-1 and TRBJ2-5, with a tentative D call TRBD1 (6 bases). Germline V gene data show CDR1 as WNHNN and CDR2 as SYGVQD (reference sequence). The CDR3 has 16 residues. V was pared by 1 base and J by 5 bases, with 17 bases between. The CDR3, as DNA: TGCGCCAGCAGTGAGTTAACTCAGGGACACGTCGAGACCCAGTACTTC. This sequence encodes CASSELTQGHVETQYF.

The CDR3 here is CASSLPGASGSGNEQFF. In nucleotides, the CDR3 is TGTGCCAGCAGCCTCCCCGGGGCTAGCGGGAGCGGCAATGAGCAGTTCTTC. The V and J genes are TRBV5-6 and TRBJ2-1, with 10 bases fitting TRBD2. The ends lost 4 bases at V and 6 bases at J; junction bases unmatched: 13. Germline V gene data show CDR1 as SGHDT and CDR2 as YYEEEE. The CDR3 has 17 residues.

The chain combines TRBV5-6 with TRBJ2-3, with 10 bases that match TRBD2. CDR3 length: 15 amino acids. The ends lost 4 bases at V and 1 base at J; junction bases unmatched: 3. CDR1 and CDR2 (germline): SGHDT, YYEEEE. CDR3: CASSQGLAGTDTQYF. CDR3 DNA: TGTGCCAGCAGCCAAGGACTAGCGGGCACAGATACGCAGTATTTT.

The chain joins TRBV4-1 to TRBJ2-1, with no clear D. CDR3 length: 14 residues. Germline CDR1 and CDR2: MGHRA and YSYEKL. The V gene lost 1 base and the J gene lost 5 bases, with 9 bases spanning the gap. CDR3 sequence reads: CASSQGPGDNEQFF. CDR3 DNA: TGCGCCAGCAGCCAAGGTCCCGGAGACAATGAGCAGTTCTTC.

This chain joins TRBV10-3 and TRBJ1-4; D gene ambiguous. The CDR3 has 14 amino acids. CDR1 and CDR2 (germline): ENHRY, SYGVKD. V was clipped by 3 bases and J by 8 bases, with 13 bases between them. CDR3 nucleotide sequence: TGTGCCATCAGTGAACGGGAAGGGAAGGAAAAACTGTTTTTT. Encoded protein: CAISEREGKEKLFF.

This clone appeared once. The V call is TRBV6-6, the J call TRBJ2-5; possibly TRBD1 for D (6 bases). Germline V lookup: CDR1 MNHNY, CDR2 SVGAGI (reference sequence). The CDR3 contains 12 residues. Trimming took 5 bases from V and 8 from J, leaving 12 bases between them. The CDR3 protein is CASSPGAGTQYF. CDR3 nucleotide sequence: TGTGCCAGCAGTCCAGGGGCGGGTACCCAGTACTTC.

V is TRBV29-1 and J is TRBJ2-2, with a possible D match to TRBD2 (5 bases). Germline values: CDR1 SQVTM, CDR2 ANQGSEA. Trimming shortened V by 4 bases and J by 6 bases, and 15 bases separated the two germline ends. This CDR3 has 14 amino acids. CDR3 sequence (DNA): TGCAGCGTTGTTGTCGCCTCGCGGGCCGGGGAGCTGTTTTTT. It specifies CSVVVASRAGELFF.

This clone was recorded a few times. The genes are TRBV7-9 and TRBJ1-5; the D is unclear. The germline V and J ends were trimmed by 2 bases and 4 bases, with 3 bases remaining between them. The CDR3 sequence is 12 residues long. Germline assignment: CDR1 SEHNR and CDR2 FQNEAQ (reference sequence). The CDR3 loop is CASSLSNQPQHF. The CDR3 DNA is TGTGCCAGCAGCTTATCAAATCAGCCCCAGCATTTT.

CDR3 in DNA: TGTGCCAGCAGTGGGGGACAACACCATGAGCAGTTCTTC. Its protein product is CASSGGQHHEQFF. The chain uses TRBV6-1 and TRBJ2-1; the D gene is possibly TRBD1 (6 bases). The V end was cut by 4 bases, the J end by 8 bases, with 12 bases between. Germline CDR1 reads MNHNS; CDR2 reads SASEGT. The CDR3 totals 13 residues.

The count of this clone is one. The V gene is TRBV4-1, the J gene TRBJ2-7; 11 bases line up with TRBD1. Germline-derived CDR1 and CDR2 are MGHRA and YSYEKL. This CDR3 region has 15 residues. V was pared by 4 bases and J by 4 bases, with 6 bases of the junction left unmatched. CDR3 region: CASSPGQGARYEQYF. The CDR3 nucleotides read TGCGCCAGCAGCCCAGGACAGGGGGCGAGGTACGAGCAGTACTTC.

This chain links TRBV5-1 with TRBJ2-7, with a tentative D call TRBD1 (6 bases). Trimming stripped 4 bases from V and 0 bases from J, with 14 bases between. The CDR3 covers 15 residues. CDR1 SGHRS and CDR2 YFSETQ come from the germline V gene. CDR3 DNA sequence: TGCGCCAGCAGCCCAAGAGGGGGAAGCTCCTACGAGCAGTACTTC. This gives the protein CASSPRGGSSYEQYF.

This clone was seen just once. V and J are TRBV6-6 and TRBJ2-3; TRBD1 is a possible D gene (7 bases). Germline V gene sequence: CDR1 MNHNY, CDR2 SVGAGI (reference sequence). The CDR3 length is 14 residues. Trimming pared 6 bases from V and 2 bases from J, leaving 12 bases between. In DNA form, the CDR3 reads TGTGCCAGCAGGCAGGGGGACTTCACAGATACGCAGTATTTT. Protein: CASRQGDFTDTQYF.

The chain combines TRBV9 with TRBJ2-1; 16 nucleotides agree with TRBD2. The CDR3 contains 17 residues. From germline, CDR1 is SGDLS and CDR2 YYNGEE. V shed 2 bases and J 6 bases; nucleotides not matched to a gene: 5. The CDR3 sequence is CASSVGTSGRAPNEQFF. CDR3 DNA: TGTGCCAGCAGCGTTGGGACTAGCGGGAGGGCCCCCAATGAGCAGTTCTTC.

The chain has TRBV11-2 and TRBJ2-3, with 12 bases aligning to TRBD1. Germline CDR1 reads SGHAT; CDR2 reads FQNNGV. The CDR3 has 15 amino acids. J gave up 5 bases and V 5 bases, and 5 bases lay outside the gene matches. In nucleotides, the CDR3 is TGTGCCAGCAGCCAGGGACAGGGGGCAAGAGATACGCAGTATTTT. It is translated as CASSQGQGARDTQYF.

The V and J genes are TRBV10-2 and TRBJ1-6, with 9 positions matching TRBD1. Germline V gene lookup returns CDR1 WSHSY and CDR2 SAAADI. The CDR3 is made up of 14 amino acids. V shed 6 bases and J 7 bases; nucleotides not matched to a gene: 4. DNA for the CDR3: TGCGCCAGCAGGGCAGGACAGGGGAATTCACCCCTCCACTTT. This codes for CASRAGQGNSPLHF.

V usage is TRBV5-1 and J usage is TRBJ2-7, with D possibly being TRBD1 (6 bases). This CDR3 is 16 amino acids long. Trimming left V 0 bases short and J 1 base short, with 14 bases between. Germline-derived CDR1 and CDR2 are SGHRS and YFSETQ. The chain's CDR3 is CASSLAKQGVSYEQYF. CDR3 bases: TGCGCCAGCAGCTTGGCCAAACAGGGAGTTTCCTACGAGCAGTACTTC.

The chain combines TRBV5-1 with TRBJ1-4, with D perhaps TRBD1 (6 bases). Germline CDR1 is SGHRS and CDR2 is YFSETQ. The CDR3 is 15 residues long. The V and J ends lost 0 bases and 3 bases respectively, with 9 bases between them. The CDR3 sequence: CASSLAGGSNEKLFF. The CDR3 nucleotides are TGCGCCAGCAGCTTGGCTGGGGGCTCTAATGAAAAACTGTTTTTT.